This TCR beta chain was recorded in a study of shared clonotypes between healthy human individuals (dated by TCRdb to 2018 to 2020). Background for the entire study: The cohort comprised two women and a few men aged 18 to 49 years. For each donor, CD4 naive and CD4 memory were each run on three plates, CD8 naive on two plates, and CD8 memory on one plate. The study deeply sequenced blood TCR repertoires of several healthy adults to estimate repertoire size and the extent of clonotype sharing between individuals. Per donor, leukapheresis produced somewhere between about 0.94 and 9 billion PBMCs. To increase sequencing depth and limit assay-specific biases, different laboratories used diverse techniques to prepare libraries and sequence TCR repertoires.

With regard to this clone: What antigen it recognizes has not been identified. It has no much larger one-base neighbor in the sample; base qualities were not kept.

Study-wide conclusions, independent of this receptor: Pairwise subsampling led to the expectation that sequencing depth would affect the degree of clonotype sharing among donors. Clonotypes shared by all four sorted-subset donors showed higher generation probabilities than non-shared clonotypes. Only blood was sampled, and tissue TCR repertoires likely differ from those in blood. Naive subsets generally had larger estimated clonotype richness than memory subsets. Rarefaction of sorted-subset datasets indicated incomplete sequencing despite the large sequencing depth. Across a few donors, approximately 5% of naive CD4, approximately 3.5% of naive CD8, under 2.5% of memory CD4, and about 0.4% of memory CD8 clonotypes were shared. Because the study included only a small number of donors, the genetic and exposure-history diversity represented was limited.

The CDR3 goes from the cysteine to the phenylalanine over 17 residues. The only DNA kept is the CDR3, 51 bases in frame from the first base. At the junction V is shortened by 0 bases and J by 0 bases, with 12 bases in between. CDR1 is given as MGHRA and CDR2 as YSYEKL, both from the germline V gene. Donors were healthy HIV-negative adults with no recently reported acute infections or vaccinations. All donors were Caucasian adults living in Nashville, Tennessee, USA. The CD8 memory samples were a combination of magnetically selected CD45RO+ cells and CCR7-negative CD45RA+ effector memory (TemRA) cells. Blood was obtained by leukapheresis, after which PBMCs were separated by Ficoll-Histopaque density gradient centrifugation and cryopreserved in liquid nitrogen vapor phase. Analytical flow cytometry was used to check the purity and quantity of every magnetically sorted T cell population. From each sorted fraction, genomic DNA was isolated and quantified by UV absorbance on a Nanodrop 2000c.

Using the deep immunoSEQ assay, multiplex PCR amplified TCR CDR3 regions from genomic DNA. For each cell subset, the extracted genomic DNA was distributed evenly across all wells of several immunoSEQ 96-well plates, and each plate served as one replicate. For sorted subsets, approximately 200 ng of genomic DNA, equivalent to 25,000 to 35,000 T cell genomes, went into each replicate PCR. Purified libraries were measured with a Qubit 3.0 fluorometer, size-checked on a Bioanalyzer 2100, and measured again with the KAPA Library Quantification kit. A separate single-read 150-cycle Illumina NextSeq 550 flow cell was used to sequence each immunoSEQ 96-well plate. On the study's bioinformatics: Because the immunoSEQ output included only junctional sequences and no quality scores, the filtering could not be the same as the filtering used for full-length reads. Sequences were annotated with PyIR, a Python wrapper for IgBLAST v1.9, and V/J genes and CDR3 were assigned using IMGT germline references. Reads were filtered out if the reads had weak V/J assignments (E-value above 1e-6), no CDR3, stop codons, out-of-frame junctions, or ambiguous translated residues. V3J clonotypes were defined by identical inferred V gene, J gene, and CDR3 amino acid sequence. To compute the percentage overlap between repertoires, the number of shared unique clonotypes was divided by the size of the smaller repertoire. Richness of each repertoire was evaluated using RTK rarefaction, the Chao1 estimator, and Recon v2.1 estimates of unobserved clonotypes. For all TCRbeta clonotypes obtained by the gDNA method from several donors, generation probabilities were computed with OLGA. Entries here come from immuneACCESS through TCRdb and include only in-frame sequences with V and J called. Some clones fail to appear in such tables; in the studies checked, an unresolved V gene covers under half of the shortfall, and the cause of the remainder is unknown. V, J and clone size were drawn from that table, and D and trimming were deduced from the DNA. This sample gives 650,000 to 700,000 clones in total; 90% of them show up just once. The ten top clones hold 34% of the sample.

This TCR was recovered from a man younger than 35 in good health. Some clones in this sample may be carry-over from other donors' samples. The chain couples TRBV4-1 to TRBJ1-3; the D segment cannot be called with confidence. Sequencing was done on a sample of memory CD8+ T cells from PBMCs. The cell subset or site label, read with the paper, signifies: CD45RO+ cells pooled with CCR7-negative TemRA cells. For the CDR3, the sequence is CASSQEGGPRSGNTIYF. The DNA sequence is given as TGCGCCAGCAGCCAAGAGGGTGGACCGCGCTCTGGAAACACCATATATTTT.